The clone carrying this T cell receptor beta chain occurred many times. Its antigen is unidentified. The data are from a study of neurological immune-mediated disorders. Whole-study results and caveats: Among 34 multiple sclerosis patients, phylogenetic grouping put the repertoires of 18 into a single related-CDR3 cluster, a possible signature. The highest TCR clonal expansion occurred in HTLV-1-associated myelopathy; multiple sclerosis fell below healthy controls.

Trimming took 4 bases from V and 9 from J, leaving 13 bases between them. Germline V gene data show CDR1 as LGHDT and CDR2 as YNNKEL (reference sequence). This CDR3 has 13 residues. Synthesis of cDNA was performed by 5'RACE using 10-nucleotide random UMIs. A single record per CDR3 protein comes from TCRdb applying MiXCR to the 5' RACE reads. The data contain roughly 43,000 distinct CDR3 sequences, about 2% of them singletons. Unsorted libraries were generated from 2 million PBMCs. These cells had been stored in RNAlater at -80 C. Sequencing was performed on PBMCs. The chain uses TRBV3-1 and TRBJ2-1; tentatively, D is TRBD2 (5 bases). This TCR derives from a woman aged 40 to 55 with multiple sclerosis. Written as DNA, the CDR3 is TGTGCCAGCAGCCCCTCACTAGATCCTGAGCAGTTCTTC. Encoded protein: CASSPSLDPEQFF.